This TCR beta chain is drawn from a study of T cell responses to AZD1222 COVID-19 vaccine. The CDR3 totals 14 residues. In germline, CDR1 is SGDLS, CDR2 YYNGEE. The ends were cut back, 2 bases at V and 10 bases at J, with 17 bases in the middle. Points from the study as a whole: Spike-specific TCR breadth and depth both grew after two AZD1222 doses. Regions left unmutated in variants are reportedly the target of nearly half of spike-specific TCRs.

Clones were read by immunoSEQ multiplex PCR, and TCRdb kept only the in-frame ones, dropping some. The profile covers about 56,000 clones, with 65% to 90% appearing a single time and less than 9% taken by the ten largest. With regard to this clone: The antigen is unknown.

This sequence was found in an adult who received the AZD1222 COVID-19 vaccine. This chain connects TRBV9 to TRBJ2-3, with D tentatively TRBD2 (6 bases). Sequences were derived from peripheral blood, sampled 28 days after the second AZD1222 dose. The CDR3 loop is CASSVEDRLVPQYF. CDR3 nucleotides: TGTGCCAGCAGCGTGGAGGACCGACTAGTACCGCAGTATTTT. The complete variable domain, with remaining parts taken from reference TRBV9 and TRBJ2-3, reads DSGVTQTPKHLITATGQRVTLRCSPRSGDLSVYWYQQSLDQGLQFLIQYYNGEERAKGNILERFSAQQFPDLHSELNLSSLELGDSALYFCASSVEDRLVPQYFGPGTRLTVL.